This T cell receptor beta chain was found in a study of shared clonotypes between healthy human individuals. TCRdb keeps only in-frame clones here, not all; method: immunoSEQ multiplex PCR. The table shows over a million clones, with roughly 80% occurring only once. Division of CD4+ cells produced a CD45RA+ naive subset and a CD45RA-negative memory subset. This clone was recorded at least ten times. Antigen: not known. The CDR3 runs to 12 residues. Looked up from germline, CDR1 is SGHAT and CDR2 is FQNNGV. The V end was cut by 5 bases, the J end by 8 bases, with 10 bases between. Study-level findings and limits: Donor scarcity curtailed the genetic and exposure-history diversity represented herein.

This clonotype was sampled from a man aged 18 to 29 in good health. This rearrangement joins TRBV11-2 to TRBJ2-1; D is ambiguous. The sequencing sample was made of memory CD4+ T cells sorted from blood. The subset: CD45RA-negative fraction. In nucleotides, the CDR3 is TGTGCCAGCAGCCCCGGATCTGATGAGCAGTTCTTC. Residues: CASSPGSDEQFF.